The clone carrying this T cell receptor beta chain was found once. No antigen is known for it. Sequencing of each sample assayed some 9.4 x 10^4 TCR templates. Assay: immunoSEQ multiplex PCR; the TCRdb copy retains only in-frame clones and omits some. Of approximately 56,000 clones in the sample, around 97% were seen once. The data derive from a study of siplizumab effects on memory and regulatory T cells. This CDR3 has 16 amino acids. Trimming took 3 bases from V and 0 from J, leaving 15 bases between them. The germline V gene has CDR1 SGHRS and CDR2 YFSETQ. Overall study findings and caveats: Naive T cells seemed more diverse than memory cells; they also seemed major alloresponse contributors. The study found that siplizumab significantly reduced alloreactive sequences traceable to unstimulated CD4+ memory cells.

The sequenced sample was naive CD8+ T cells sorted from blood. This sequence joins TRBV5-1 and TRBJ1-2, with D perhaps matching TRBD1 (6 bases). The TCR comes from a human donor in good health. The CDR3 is CASSSTGAETNYGYTF. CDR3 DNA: TGCGCCAGCAGCTCAACGGGGGCAGAGACTAACTATGGCTACACCTTC.